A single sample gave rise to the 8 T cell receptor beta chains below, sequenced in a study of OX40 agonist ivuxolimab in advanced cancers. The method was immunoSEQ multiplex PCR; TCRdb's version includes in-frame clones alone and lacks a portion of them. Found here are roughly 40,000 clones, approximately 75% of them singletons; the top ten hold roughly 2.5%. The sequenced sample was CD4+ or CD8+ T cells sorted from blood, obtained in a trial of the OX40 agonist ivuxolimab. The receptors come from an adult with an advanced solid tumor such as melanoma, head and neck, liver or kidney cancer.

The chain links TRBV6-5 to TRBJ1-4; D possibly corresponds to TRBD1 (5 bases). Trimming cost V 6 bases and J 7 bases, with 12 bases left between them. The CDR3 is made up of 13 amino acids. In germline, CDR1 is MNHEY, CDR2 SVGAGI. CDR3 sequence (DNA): TGTGCCAGCAGGGGGCGGGGTATTGAAAAACTGTTTTTT. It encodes CASRGRGIEKLFF.

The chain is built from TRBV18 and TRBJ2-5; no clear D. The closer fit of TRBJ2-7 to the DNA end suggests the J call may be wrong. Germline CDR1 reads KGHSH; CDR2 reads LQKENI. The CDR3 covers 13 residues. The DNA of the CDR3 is TGTGCCAGCTCACCAGGGTTTCTAAGCGAGCAGTACTTC. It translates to CASSPGFLSEQYF.

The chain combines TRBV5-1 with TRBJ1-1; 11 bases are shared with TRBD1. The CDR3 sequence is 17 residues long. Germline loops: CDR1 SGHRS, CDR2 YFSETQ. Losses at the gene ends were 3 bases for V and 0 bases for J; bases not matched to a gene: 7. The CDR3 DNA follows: TGCGCCAGCAGCTCAGGACAGGGGGCCGGAATGAACACTGAAGCTTTCTTT. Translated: CASSSGQGAGMNTEAFF.

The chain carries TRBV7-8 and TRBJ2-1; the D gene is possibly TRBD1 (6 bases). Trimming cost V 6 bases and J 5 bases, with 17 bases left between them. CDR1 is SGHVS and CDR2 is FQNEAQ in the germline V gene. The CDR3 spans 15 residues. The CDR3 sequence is CASRKPGHLNNEQFF. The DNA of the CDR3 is TGTGCCAGCAGAAAACCGGGACACTTAAACAATGAGCAGTTCTTC. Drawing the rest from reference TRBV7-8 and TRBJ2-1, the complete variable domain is GAGVSQSPRYKVAKRGQDVALRCDPISGHVSLFWYQQALGQGPEFLTYFQNEAQLDKSGLPSDRFFAERPEGSVSTLKIQRTQQEDSAVYLCASRKPGHLNNEQFFGPGTRLTVL.

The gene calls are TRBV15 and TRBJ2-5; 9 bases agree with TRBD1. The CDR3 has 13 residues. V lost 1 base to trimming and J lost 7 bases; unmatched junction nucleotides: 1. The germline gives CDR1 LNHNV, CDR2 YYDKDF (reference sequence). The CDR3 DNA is TGTGCCACCAGCAGAGGGGACAGGGTGACCCAGTACTTC. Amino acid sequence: CATSRGDRVTQYF.

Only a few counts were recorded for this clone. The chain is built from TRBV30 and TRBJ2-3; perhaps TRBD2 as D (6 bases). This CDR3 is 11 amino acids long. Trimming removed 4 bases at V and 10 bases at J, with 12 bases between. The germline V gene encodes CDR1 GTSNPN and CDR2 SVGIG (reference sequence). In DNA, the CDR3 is TGTGCCTGGAACTGGGGAGGTCCGCAGTATTTT. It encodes CAWNWGGPQYF.

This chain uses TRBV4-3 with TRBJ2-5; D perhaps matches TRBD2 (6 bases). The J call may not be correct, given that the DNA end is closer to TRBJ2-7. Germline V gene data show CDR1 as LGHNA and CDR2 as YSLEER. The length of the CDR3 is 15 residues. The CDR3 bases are TGCGCCAGCAGCCAAGGGCTAGCGTTCTCCTACGAGCAGTACTTC. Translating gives CASSQGLAFSYEQYF.

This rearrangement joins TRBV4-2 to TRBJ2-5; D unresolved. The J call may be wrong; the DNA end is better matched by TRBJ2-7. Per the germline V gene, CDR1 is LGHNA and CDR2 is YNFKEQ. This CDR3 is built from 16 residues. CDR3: CASRQTGPLISYEQYF. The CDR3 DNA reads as TGTGCCAGCAGGCAGACCGGGCCCTTGATTTCCTACGAGCAGTACTTC.